This T cell receptor beta chain comes out of a study of early T cells in non-severe SARS-CoV-2 infection. Study-level information: Chains from this unsorted whole-blood bulk RNA could not be paired. General study points: The matching step, a VDJdb search, favored anti-spike CD8 responses and missed private and CD4 specificities.

About this clonotype: Its antigen is unknown.

The protocol attached unique molecular identifiers to individual cDNA molecules. TCRdb re-derived calls from the 5' RACE reads in MiXCR, one entry per CDR3 protein. The table includes under 75,000 distinct CDR3 sequences, roughly 12% detected once. The CDR3 consists of 11 residues. From germline, CDR1 is SQVTM and CDR2 ANQGSEA. Trimming shortened V by 6 bases and J by 8 bases, and 13 bases separated the two germline ends. This chain joins TRBV29-1 and TRBJ1-1; D possibly corresponds to TRBD1 (6 bases). Input material: whole blood. The clonotype was recovered from an adult who was a healthcare worker with PCR-confirmed SARS-CoV-2 infection or an uninfected control (not recorded which). CDR3 protein: CSVTQGREAFF. DNA for the CDR3: TGCAGCGTGACACAGGGCAGGGAAGCTTTCTTT.